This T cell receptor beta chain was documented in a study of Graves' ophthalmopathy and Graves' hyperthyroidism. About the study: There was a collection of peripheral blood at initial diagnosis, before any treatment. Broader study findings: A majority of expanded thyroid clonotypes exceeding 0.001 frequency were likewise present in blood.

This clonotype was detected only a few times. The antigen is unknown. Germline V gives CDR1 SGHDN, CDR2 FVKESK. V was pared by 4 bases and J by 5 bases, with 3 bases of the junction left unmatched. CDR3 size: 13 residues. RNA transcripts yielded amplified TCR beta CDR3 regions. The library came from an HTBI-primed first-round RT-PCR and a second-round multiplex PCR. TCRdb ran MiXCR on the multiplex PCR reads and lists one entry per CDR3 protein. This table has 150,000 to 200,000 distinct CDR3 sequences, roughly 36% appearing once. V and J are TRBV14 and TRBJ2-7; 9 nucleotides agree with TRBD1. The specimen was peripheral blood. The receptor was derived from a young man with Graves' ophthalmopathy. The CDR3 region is CASSRDRAHEQYF. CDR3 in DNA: TGTGCCAGCAGCCGGGACAGGGCACACGAGCAGTACTTC.